The clone carrying this T cell receptor (beta chain) was recorded a few times. The target antigen is unknown. PCR used 60 Vbeta primers and 13 Jbeta primers. Libraries were prepared by immunoSEQ multiplex PCR; TCRdb keeps only in-frame clonotypes and omits some of them. The sample includes around 76,000 clones, roughly two thirds of them seen just once. This sample was included in a study of cytomegalovirus exposure and HLA in healthy donors. Whole-study findings and limits: Follow-up analysis later connected one missense variant in DCLRE1C with trimming of TCR beta V- and J-genes.

This CDR3 spans 16 amino acids. V was pared by 0 bases and J by 1 base, with 5 bases of the junction left unmatched. Germline CDR1 and CDR2: SGDLS and YYNGEE. Sequencing was carried out using PBMCs. The receptor comes from a woman aged 40 to 50 in good health and CMV-seropositive. V gene TRBV9 combines with J gene TRBJ2-7; the match to TRBD2 covers 9 bases. The CDR3 DNA sequence: TGTGCCAGCAGCGTAGGTGCGGGGGGGCGTTCCTACGAGCAGTACTTC. Amino acid sequence: CASSVGAGGRSYEQYF.